This section outlines one T cell receptor (beta chain) sequence together with its context. The data stem from a study of blood T cell repertoires in COVID-19. Across the whole study: The study drew acute and convalescent COVID-19 samples from the United States, Italy and Spain. Nucleic acid was either cDNA or gDNA, and it came from T cells, B-cell-depleted T cells, or PBMCs.

The CDR3 totals 14 residues. The V gene lost 0 bases and the J gene lost 1 base, with 6 bases spanning the gap. Germline assignment: CDR1 MGHDK and CDR2 SYGVNS. Sequencing used immunoSEQ multiplex PCR; TCRdb keeps in-frame clones, though not all of them. The sample comprises under 150,000 clones, just under 85% of which are singletons, and 6.2% rests with the top ten. Among Cohort 3 donors, those recovered had two negative PCRs, clearance, or symptom resolution. The origin of this receptor is a woman aged 40 to 50 who had recovered from COVID-19. V and J are TRBV25-1 and TRBJ1-1; no definite D call. Sequenced material: PBMCs or T cells enriched from blood (not recorded which). Here the CDR3 DNA reads TGTGCCAGCAGTGAATACGGTCAGAACACTGAAGCTTTCTTT. Its translation is CASSEYGQNTEAFF.